Listed here are 10 T cell receptor beta chains from one sample, sequenced in a study of Graves' ophthalmopathy and Graves' hyperthyroidism. RNA transcripts yielded amplified TCR beta CDR3 regions. Second-round multiplex PCR came after a first-round RT-PCR that employed HTBI primers. TCRdb re-called the multiplex PCR reads through MiXCR, storing one row per CDR3 protein. The sample has 500,000 to 600,000 distinct CDR3 sequences; 35% to 45% are singletons. The material sequenced was peripheral blood or thyroid tissue (not recorded which). The receptors come from an adult man with Graves' hyperthyroidism.

Concerning this clonotype: A much larger clone lies one base from this, so it may be a read error. This chain uses TRBV12-3 or TRBV12-4 with TRBJ1-2; no definite D call. The CDR3 covers 14 residues. The CDR3 DNA is TGTGCCAGCAGTTTCATGACACTCAACTATGGCTACGCCTTC. Amino acids: CASSFMTLNYGYAF.

This clonotype was observed a few times. This rearrangement joins TRBV29-1 to TRBJ1-1; a weak D match, TRBD1 (5 bases). Trimming removed 8 bases at V and 7 bases at J, with 20 bases between. CDR3 length: 13 amino acids. Germline assignment: CDR1 SQVTM and CDR2 ANQGSEA. The CDR3: CSSYTPGRDEAFF. The CDR3 nucleotides read TGCAGCAGTTACACTCCAGGGCGTGATGAAGCTTTCTTT. Combining the CDR3 with reference TRBV29-1 and TRBJ1-1 gives the whole variable domain SAVISQKPSRDICQRGTSLTIQCQVDSQVTMMFWYRQQPGQSLTLIATANQGSEATYESGFVIDKFPISRPNLTFSTLTVSNMSPEDSSIYLCSSYTPGRDEAFFGQGTRLTVV.

The table lists this clonotype with many counts. The rearrangement links TRBV20-1 to TRBJ1-5; TRBD1 aligns across 9 bases. This CDR3 spans 16 amino acids. The J segment lost 2 bases and the V segment lost 1 base, leaving 6 bases of the junction unmatched. The germline CDR1 and CDR2 sequences are DFQATT and SNEGSKA (reference sequence). CDR3 region: CSARGGTGKRNQPQHF. The CDR3 DNA follows: TGCAGTGCTAGAGGGGGGACAGGGAAACGCAATCAGCCCCAGCATTTT.

The chain carries TRBV6-1 and TRBJ1-1; 8 bases agree with TRBD1. CDR1 MNHNS and CDR2 SASEGT come from the germline V gene. The CDR3 is 14 amino acids. V dropped 6 bases and J dropped 2; count of bases not matched to a gene: 5. CDR3: CASRTRGLNTEAFF. The CDR3, as DNA: TGTGCCAGCAGAACCAGGGGGCTCAACACTGAAGCTTTCTTT.

This clonotype was picked up many times. The V and J genes are TRBV28 and TRBJ2-7; no firm D call. In germline, CDR1 is MDHEN, CDR2 SYDVKM. V gave up 7 bases and J gave up 3 bases, with 10 bases separating them. This CDR3 contains 12 residues. The CDR3 DNA sequence: TGTGCCAGCAATGACGGCAACTACGAGCAGTACTTC. This gives the protein CASNDGNYEQYF.

The chain links TRBV24-1 to TRBJ2-5, with TRBD2 as a possible D gene (7 bases). CDR3 length: 18 amino acids. The V gene's germline CDR1 is KGHDR and CDR2 SFDVKD. Deletions cut 4 bases from V and 2 bases from J, with 22 bases between. The CDR3 coding sequence is TGTGCCACCAGTGAAAAACCCCGCCCGGGGGGCAGTCAAGAGACCCAGTACTTC. Encoded protein: CATSEKPRPGGSQETQYF.

This clonotype appeared a few times. V and J are TRBV30 and TRBJ2-7, with D unresolved. This CDR3 is built from 11 residues. Per germline, CDR1 GTSNPN and CDR2 SVGIG (reference sequence). Trimming shortened V by 2 bases and J by 3 bases, and 5 bases separated the two germline ends. CDR3 loop: CAWSSLYEQYF. CDR3 DNA: TGTGCCTGGAGTTCCCTCTACGAGCAGTACTTC.

Concerning this clonotype itself: The germline gene is not matched at one end of the junction; a read error may be the cause. J is TRBJ2-7 and V is TRBV4-2; D is possibly TRBD1 (5 bases). This CDR3 is built from 15 residues. From germline, CDR1 is LGHNA and CDR2 YNFKEQ. CDR3 residues: CTSSQDLRGSYEQYF. The CDR3 nucleotides read TGTACCAGCAGCCAAGATCTAAGGGGCTCCTACGAGCAGTACTTC.

A few counts support this clonotype. Being one base from a much bigger clone, this may be a read error. V and J are TRBV20-1 and TRBJ2-7; D gene unclear. Between the trimmed V and J ends, which lost 1 base and 7 bases, there was a span of 8 bases. Germline CDR1 DFQATT, CDR2 SNEGSKA (reference sequence). CDR3 length: 11 amino acids. The CDR3 protein is CSARGMGEQYF. Written as DNA, the CDR3 is TGCAGTGCTAGAGGGATGGGAGAGCAGTACTTC.

The chain recombines TRBV12-3 or TRBV12-4 with TRBJ1-5, with 8 bases fitting TRBD1. V shed 3 bases, J shed 0 bases, and the junction held 7 bases outside the gene matches. The CDR3 totals 17 residues. CDR3 DNA sequence: TGTGCCAGCAGTTTCGACAGGGGATCATATAGCAATCAGCCCCAGCATTTT. Its protein is CASSFDRGSYSNQPQHF.